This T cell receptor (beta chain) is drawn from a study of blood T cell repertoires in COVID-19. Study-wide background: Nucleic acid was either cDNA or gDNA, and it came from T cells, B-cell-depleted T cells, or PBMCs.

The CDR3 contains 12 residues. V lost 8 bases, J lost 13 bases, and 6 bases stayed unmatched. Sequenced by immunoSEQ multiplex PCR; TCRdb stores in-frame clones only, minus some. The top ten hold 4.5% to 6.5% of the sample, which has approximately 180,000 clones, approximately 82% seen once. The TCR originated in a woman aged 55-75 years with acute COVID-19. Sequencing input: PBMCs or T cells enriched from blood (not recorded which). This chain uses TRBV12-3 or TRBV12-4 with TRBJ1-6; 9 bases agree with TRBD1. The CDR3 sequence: CASGTGKWPLHF. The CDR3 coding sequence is TGTGCCAGCGGGACAGGGAAATGGCCCCTCCACTTT.